The 26 T cell receptor beta chains in this list originate from one sample, sequenced in a study of sequential checkpoint blockade in melanoma. Method: immunoSEQ multiplex PCR; TCRdb's copy keeps in-frame clones and lacks some. In the table there are tens of thousands of clones, 75% to 85% of which are singletons. Treatment described: randomized to nivolumab then ipilimumab (arm A) or the reverse (arm B). The input for sequencing was CD8+ T cells sorted from blood (inferred from file names), taken from a patient given nivolumab and ipilimumab in sequence. The receptors shown here come from a human donor with melanoma.

This chain links TRBV27 with TRBJ2-7; possibly TRBD2 for D (5 bases). Germline-derived CDR1 and CDR2 are MNHEY and SMNVEV (reference sequence). The V end was cut by 3 bases, the J end by 4 bases, with 13 bases between. This CDR3 spans 14 amino acids. The CDR3 loop is CASSFGRVEYEQYF. In DNA, the CDR3 is TGTGCCAGCAGTTTCGGGCGGGTGGAGTACGAGCAGTACTTC.

This clone was seen only once. The chain employs TRBV6-4 and TRBJ2-1; D ambiguous. Deletions cut 6 bases from V and 0 bases from J, with 12 bases between. The CDR3 has 15 residues. CDR1 and CDR2 (germline): MRHNA, SNTAGT. Written as DNA, the CDR3 is TGTGCCAGCAGCCCCGCTAGTATCTCCTACAATGAGCAGTTCTTC. Protein: CASSPASISYNEQFF.

The chain employs TRBV7-2 and TRBJ2-7; 8 nucleotides agree with TRBD1. CDR1 is SGHTA and CDR2 is FQGNSA in the germline V gene. After removal of 5 bases from V and 2 bases from J, the junction contained 8 bases not matched to a gene. CDR3 length: 15 amino acids. DNA of the CDR3: TGTGCCAGCAGCACGGGACAGGTGCTCCCCTACGAGCAGTACTTC. It yields the protein CASSTGQVLPYEQYF. Complete variable domain (other parts from reference TRBV7-2 and TRBJ2-7): GAGVSQSPSNKVTEKGKDVELRCDPISGHTALYWYRQSLGQGLEFLIYFQGNSAPDKSGLPSDRFSAERTGGSVSTLTIQRTQQEDSAVYLCASSTGQVLPYEQYFGPGTRLTVT.

The V call is TRBV5-5, the J call TRBJ2-7; TRBD2 aligns across 11 bases. The J segment lost 5 bases and the V segment lost 4 bases, leaving 11 bases of the junction unmatched. CDR1 is SGHKS and CDR2 is YYEKEE in the germline V gene (reference sequence). This CDR3 is 16 amino acids long. The CDR3 DNA reads TGTGCCAGCAGCCAGGAGTTAGCGGGAGGGCCCCACGAGCAGTACTTC. Translation: CASSQELAGGPHEQYF.

This rearrangement joins TRBV10-3 to TRBJ2-7, with D unclear. The CDR3 consists of 14 residues. CDR1 and CDR2 from the germline V gene are ENHRY and SYGVKD. V was pared by 6 bases and J by 0 bases, with 12 bases between. This CDR3 is CAISVQSDSYEQYF. The CDR3, as DNA: TGTGCCATCAGCGTTCAAAGCGACTCCTACGAGCAGTACTTC.

The V gene is TRBV7-9, the J gene TRBJ2-1; TRBD2 matches 8 bases. Germline V lookup: CDR1 SEHNR, CDR2 FQNEAQ (reference sequence). The CDR3 covers 16 residues. Unmatched junction bases numbered 2, after V lost 1 base and J lost 0 bases. This CDR3 reads CASSLVTSGSYNEQFF. The CDR3 DNA is TGTGCCAGCAGCTTAGTAACTAGCGGCTCCTACAATGAGCAGTTCTTC.

The chain is built from TRBV12-5 and TRBJ1-5; D unresolved. V was shortened by 2 bases and J by 6 bases, with 5 bases between the two germline ends. The germline CDR1 and CDR2 sequences are LGHNT and FRNRAP. This CDR3 region has 12 residues. Written as DNA, the CDR3 is TGTGCTAGTGGTTTGTTCCTTCAGCCCCAGCATTTT. As protein: CASGLFLQPQHF.

This clone appeared a few times. The rearrangement uses TRBV28 and TRBJ1-1, with 7 bases aligning to TRBD1. The germline gives CDR1 MDHEN, CDR2 SYDVKM. This CDR3 has 14 amino acids. Trimming removed 4 bases from V and 4 bases from J; junction bases left unmatched: 6. This CDR3 is CASSSTGTRTEAFF. The CDR3 DNA reads TGTGCCAGCAGTTCGACAGGGACGCGCACTGAAGCTTTCTTT.

The chain couples TRBV5-6 to TRBJ1-1; a weak D match, TRBD1 (5 bases). Germline loops: CDR1 SGHDT, CDR2 YYEEEE. Deletions cut 0 bases from V and 4 bases from J, with 13 bases between. CDR3 length equals 15 residues. The CDR3 bases are TGTGCCAGCAGCTTGGACCTGACAGCAGGCACTGAAGCTTTCTTT. This codes for CASSLDLTAGTEAFF.

V and J are TRBV30 and TRBJ2-1, with D possibly matching TRBD2 (5 bases). The CDR3 runs 15 residues. CDR1 GTSNPN and CDR2 SVGIG come from the germline V gene (reference sequence). V dropped 1 base and J dropped 0 bases, with 10 bases sitting between them. DNA for the CDR3: TGTGCCTGGAGTGATGGGGAGAGCTCCTACAATGAGCAGTTCTTC. It is translated as CAWSDGESSYNEQFF.

In regard to this clone: A junction end diverges from the germline sequence, so it may reflect a read error. The V call is TRBV27, the J call TRBJ2-6, with D possibly TRBD1 on 5 matching bases. This CDR3 spans 11 amino acids. The germline V gene encodes CDR1 MNHEY and CDR2 SMNVEV (reference sequence). The CDR3: CASSATGMWAF. In nucleotides, the CDR3 is TGTGCCAGCAGTGCCACAGGAATGTGGGCTTTC. Full variable domain (missing parts from reference TRBV27 and TRBJ2-6): EAQVTQNPRYLITVTGKKLTVTCSQNMNHEYMSWYRQDPGLGLRQIYYSMNVEVTDKGDVPEGYKVSRKEKRNFPLILESPSPNQTSLYFCASSATGMWAFGAGSRLTVL.

The chain uses TRBV7-9 and TRBJ1-1; TRBD1 is a possible D gene (6 bases). The V gene's germline CDR1 is SEHNR and CDR2 FQNEAQ (reference sequence). V lost 5 bases to trimming and J lost 1 base, with 11 bases between them. CDR3 length: 14 residues. DNA of the CDR3: TGTGCCAGCAGCCCACTGACAGGGAACACTGAAGCTTTCTTT. Its translation is CASSPLTGNTEAFF.

The chain combines TRBV6-1 with TRBJ2-7; 8 bases are a match to TRBD2. The CDR3 runs to 13 residues. The germline gives CDR1 MNHNS, CDR2 SASEGT. The trim removed 6 bases at V and 0 bases at J, leaving 1 base unmatched. The CDR3 DNA is TGTGCCAGCAGCGGGACTAGCTCCTACGAGCAGTACTTC. Protein product: CASSGTSSYEQYF.

The V gene is TRBV7-6, the J gene TRBJ1-1; no clear D gene. Germline V gene sequence: CDR1 SGHVS, CDR2 FNYEAQ. Trimming pared 5 bases from V and 11 bases from J, leaving 18 bases between. The length of the CDR3 is 13 residues. CDR3 nucleotides: TGTGCCAGCAGCCCAACCCTCAGCGAACGGGCTTTCTTT. Translated: CASSPTLSERAFF.

The chain is built from TRBV4-3 and TRBJ1-4; maybe TRBD1 (5 bases). Per the germline V gene, CDR1 is LGHNA and CDR2 is YSLEER. The CDR3 extends over 15 amino acids. Trimming removed 0 bases from V and 4 bases from J, with 9 bases in between. The chain's CDR3 is CASSQEDSINEKLFF. In nucleotides, the CDR3 is TGCGCCAGCAGCCAAGAAGACAGCATTAATGAAAAACTGTTTTTT.

CDR3 in amino acids: CASTLYQGIDEQFF. The CDR3 bases are TGTGCCAGCACCCTCTACCAGGGGATAGATGAGCAGTTCTTC. This chain connects TRBV5-4 to TRBJ2-1, with D possibly being TRBD1 (6 bases). V lost 6 bases and J 8 bases, leaving 18 bases between the germline ends. The germline V gene encodes CDR1 SGHNT and CDR2 YYREEE (reference sequence). The CDR3 length is 14 residues.

V gene TRBV4-3 combines with J gene TRBJ1-1; 7 positions match TRBD1. Looked up from germline, CDR1 is LGHNA and CDR2 is YSLEER. The CDR3 loop spans 16 amino acids. The J segment lost 1 base and the V segment lost 2 bases, leaving 7 bases of the junction unmatched. The CDR3 loop is CASSQTYRGSNTEAFF. CDR3 nucleotide sequence: TGCGCCAGCAGCCAAACATACAGGGGCTCGAACACTGAAGCTTTCTTT.

The J gene is TRBJ2-7, the V gene TRBV4-3, with 8 bases fitting TRBD1. The length of the CDR3 is 12 residues. Trimming cost V 7 bases and J 6 bases; bases outside gene matches: 5. CDR1 LGHNA and CDR2 YSLEER come from the germline V gene. For the CDR3, the DNA is TGCGCCAGCACCGGGACAGGTGCCGAGCAGTACTTC. Its translation: CASTGTGAEQYF.

The CDR3 nucleotides read TGTGCCAGCAGCCCGGAGCTCGTTAGCACAGATACGCAGTATTTT. Translation gives CASSPELVSTDTQYF. V gene TRBV7-2 combines with J gene TRBJ2-3; D is unresolved. The germline CDR1 and CDR2 sequences are SGHTA and FQGNSA. The V gene lost 5 bases and the J gene lost 0 bases, with 12 bases spanning the gap. The CDR3 loop spans 15 amino acids. The complete variable domain, with remaining parts taken from reference TRBV7-2 and TRBJ2-3, reads GAGVSQSPSNKVTEKGKDVELRCDPISGHTALYWYRQSLGQGLEFLIYFQGNSAPDKSGLPSDRFSAERTGGSVSTLTIQRTQQEDSAVYLCASSPELVSTDTQYFGPGTRLTVL.

The V gene is TRBV6-5, the J gene TRBJ1-5, with 11 bases fitting TRBD1. The CDR3 covers 14 residues. Trimming took 3 bases from V and 6 from J; bases not matched to a gene: 1. Germline V CDR1 and CDR2: MNHEY, SVGAGI. CDR3: CASSYGTGGQPQHF. The DNA of the CDR3 is TGTGCCAGCAGTTATGGGACAGGGGGTCAGCCCCAGCATTTT.

This chain connects TRBV5-1 to TRBJ1-1; no clear D gene. V shed 0 bases and J shed 0 bases, with 18 bases lying between them. This CDR3 region has 18 residues. CDR1 is SGHRS, CDR2 YFSETQ, per germline. The CDR3 nucleotides are TGCGCCAGCAGCTTGGGAAGTTTGGCAGGTTGGGTGAACACTGAAGCTTTCTTT. Translated, it gives CASSLGSLAGWVNTEAFF.

The CDR3 region is CASSEYRVPFYGYTF. CDR3 nucleotide sequence: TGTGCCAGCAGTGAATATCGGGTCCCCTTCTATGGCTACACCTTC. The J gene is TRBJ1-2, the V gene TRBV25-1, with D unclear. The CDR3 sequence is 15 residues long. Per the germline V gene, CDR1 is MGHDK and CDR2 is SYGVNS. The V and J ends lost 0 bases and 4 bases respectively, with 12 bases between them.

J is TRBJ2-1 and V is TRBV5-5; TRBD1 matches 8 bases. The germline V gene has CDR1 SGHKS and CDR2 YYEKEE (reference sequence). CDR3 size: 16 residues. Trimming cost V 2 bases and J 0 bases; bases outside gene matches: 4. DNA for the CDR3: TGTGCCAGCAGCTTACAGGGGGGTTTCTCCTACAATGAGCAGTTCTTC. Protein product: CASSLQGGFSYNEQFF.

CDR3 protein: CASSLEAQGDRTTNSNQPQHF. The CDR3 nucleotides read TGCGCCAGCAGCTTGGAAGCGCAAGGGGACAGGACGACTAATAGCAATCAGCCCCAGCATTTT. The rearrangement joins TRBV5-1 to TRBJ1-5; 8 bases fit TRBD1. The CDR3 length is 21 residues. Germline CDR1 SGHRS, CDR2 YFSETQ. The V and J ends lost 0 bases and 0 bases, in that order; junction bases with no gene match: 17.

The chain uses TRBV5-4 and TRBJ1-1; D is undetermined. Trimming removed 3 bases at V and 5 bases at J, with 11 bases between. Germline CDR1 is SGHNT and CDR2 is YYREEE (reference sequence). The length of the CDR3 is 13 residues. The CDR3 spells CASSSTSRTEAFF. Written as DNA, the CDR3 is TGTGCCAGCAGCTCGACTTCGAGGACTGAAGCTTTCTTT.

This clone has only a few counts. The V call is TRBV11-2, the J call TRBJ1-1; the match to TRBD1 covers 9 bases. The CDR3 covers 13 residues. The V segment lost 5 bases and the J segment 4 bases; nucleotides outside the gene matches: 2. Per germline, CDR1 SGHAT and CDR2 FQNNGV. The CDR3 nucleotides read TGTGCCAGCAGCCCGACAGGGGGCACTGAAGCTTTCTTT. Translating it yields CASSPTGGTEAFF.